The rows below give T cell receptor beta chains drawn from one sample of a study of beta chain features in type 1 diabetes. TCRdb's table, derived via immunoSEQ multiplex PCR, lists solely in-frame clones and lacks some. This sample has approximately 250,000 clones; 16% occur once, and the top ten carry about 0.092%. The sample was naive CD4+ T cells from blood. Receptors were obtained from a man between 25 and 39 years old with type 1 diabetes. Each CDR3 is given with its conserved first and last residue. The order of the fields is D gene, J gene, V gene, clone size, CDR3 DNA, CDR3 protein. A D gene is named only where the DNA matches it firmly. The size field is filled for only some rows; it gives once, few, many or a size class.

NA,TRBJ2-7,TRBV6-5,few,TGTGCCAGCAGTTACTCGCGAGGACAAGCCTACGAGCAGTACTTC,CASSYSRGQAYEQYF
TRBD1,TRBJ2-7,TRBV13,few,TGTGCCAGCAGAAAACCGGGACAGGGCTACGAGCAGTACTTC,CASRKPGQGYEQYF
NA,TRBJ1-2,TRBV7-8,NA,TGTGCCAGCAGCGCCGACAGTAACTATGGCTACACCTTC,CASSADSNYGYTF
NA,TRBJ2-7,TRBV27,NA,TGTGCCAGCAGTTTATTTGCATCGGACATCGCCTCCTACGAGCAGTACTTC,CASSLFASDIASYEQYF
NA,TRBJ2-4,TRBV7-3,NA,TGTGCCAGCAGCGAGACAGGAGCCAAAAACATTCAGTACTTC,CASSETGAKNIQYF
NA,TRBJ2-3,TRBV28,NA,TGTGCCAGCAGCCCCTTCGGCGGCACAGATACGCAGTATTTT,CASSPFGGTDTQYF
TRBD2,TRBJ2-5,TRBV7-2,NA,TGTGCCAGCAGCTTAGTAGCGGGAGGAGAGACCCAGTACTTC,CASSLVAGGETQYF
TRBD1,TRBJ1-2,TRBV29-1,few,TGCAGCGTTCCCCTGGGACAGTCGTATGGCTACACCTTC,CSVPLGQSYGYTF
NA,TRBJ2-6,TRBV10-3,few,TGTGCCATCACTGCGACAGGAGGTGGGGCCAACGTCCTGACTTTC,CAITATGGGANVLTF
NA,TRBJ2-5,TRBV19,few,TGTGCCAGTAGTATACCAGGGAAAGAGACCCAGTACTTC,CASSIPGKETQYF
NA,TRBJ2-7,TRBV4-3,NA,TGCGCCAGCAGCCTAGGGACCGTCGGGATCTACGAGCAGTACTTC,CASSLGTVGIYEQYF
NA,TRBJ2-7,TRBV7-2,NA,TGTGCCAGCAGCCAACGCCTTGTTGAGGACTACGAGCAGTACTTC,CASSQRLVEDYEQYF